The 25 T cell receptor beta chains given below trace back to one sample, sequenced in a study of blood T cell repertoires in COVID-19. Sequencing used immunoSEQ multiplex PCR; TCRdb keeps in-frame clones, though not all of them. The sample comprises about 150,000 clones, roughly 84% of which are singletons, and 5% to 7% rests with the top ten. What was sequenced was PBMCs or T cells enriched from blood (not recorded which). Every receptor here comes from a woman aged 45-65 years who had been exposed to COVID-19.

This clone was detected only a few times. In DNA, the CDR3 is TGTGCCAGCAGCTCCAAGTGGAGTCCAGAGACCCAGTACTTC. Translated: CASSSKWSPETQYF. This chain uses TRBV11-2 with TRBJ2-5; D uncertain. The CDR3 length is 14 residues. Trimming shortened V by 4 bases and J by 4 bases, and 13 bases separated the two germline ends. Germline-derived CDR1 and CDR2 are SGHAT and FQNNGV.

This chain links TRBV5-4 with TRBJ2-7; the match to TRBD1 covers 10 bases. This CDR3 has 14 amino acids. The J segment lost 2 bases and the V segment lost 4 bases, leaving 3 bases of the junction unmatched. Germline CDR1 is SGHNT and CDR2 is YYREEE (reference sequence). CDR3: CASSPGTGAYEQYF. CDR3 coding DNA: TGTGCCAGCAGCCCCGGGACAGGGGCCTACGAGCAGTACTTC.

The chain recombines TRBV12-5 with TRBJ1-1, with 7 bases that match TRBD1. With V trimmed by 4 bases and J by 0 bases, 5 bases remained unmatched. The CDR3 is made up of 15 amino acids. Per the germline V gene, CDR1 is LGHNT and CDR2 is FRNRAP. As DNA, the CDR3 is TGTGCTAGTGGTTCACGGGGACAGCTGAACACTGAAGCTTTCTTT. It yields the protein CASGSRGQLNTEAFF.

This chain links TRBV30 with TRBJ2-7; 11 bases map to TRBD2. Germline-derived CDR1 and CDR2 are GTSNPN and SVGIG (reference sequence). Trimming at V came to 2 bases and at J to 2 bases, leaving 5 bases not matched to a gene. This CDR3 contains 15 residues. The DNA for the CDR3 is TGTGCCTGGAGTCCACTAGCGGGAGCCGCCTACGAGCAGTACTTC. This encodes CAWSPLAGAAYEQYF.

The CDR3 spells CASGLGAAYNYGYTF. CDR3 coding DNA: TGTGCTAGTGGTTTAGGGGCCGCTTACAACTATGGCTACACCTTC. J is TRBJ1-2 and V is TRBV12-5, with a weak D call TRBD1 (5 bases). Germline V gene data show CDR1 as LGHNT and CDR2 as FRNRAP. CDR3 size: 15 residues. V was shortened by 3 bases and J by 2 bases, with 13 bases between the two germline ends.

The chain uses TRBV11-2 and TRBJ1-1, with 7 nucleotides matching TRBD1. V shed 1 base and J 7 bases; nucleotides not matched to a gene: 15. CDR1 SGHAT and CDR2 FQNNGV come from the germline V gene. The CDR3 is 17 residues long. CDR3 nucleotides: TGTGCCAGCAGCTTAGCTCGGGACAGAGGATTATTCTTTGAAGCTTTCTTT. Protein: CASSLARDRGLFFEAFF.

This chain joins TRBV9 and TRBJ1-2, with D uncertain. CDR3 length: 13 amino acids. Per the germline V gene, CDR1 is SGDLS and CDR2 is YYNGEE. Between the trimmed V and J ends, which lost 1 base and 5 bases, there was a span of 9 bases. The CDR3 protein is CASSVTPTYGYTF. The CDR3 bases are TGTGCCAGCAGCGTAACCCCGACTTATGGCTACACCTTC.

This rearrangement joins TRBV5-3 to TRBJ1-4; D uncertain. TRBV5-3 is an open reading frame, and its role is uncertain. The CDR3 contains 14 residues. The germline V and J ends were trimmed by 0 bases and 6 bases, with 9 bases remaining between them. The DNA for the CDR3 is TGTGCCAGAAGCTTGGACCCTAGGCATGAAAAACTGTTTTTT. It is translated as CARSLDPRHEKLFF.

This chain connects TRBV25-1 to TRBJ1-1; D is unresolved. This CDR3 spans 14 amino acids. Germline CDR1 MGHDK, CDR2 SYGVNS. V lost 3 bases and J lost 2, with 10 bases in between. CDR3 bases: TGTGCCAGCAGTGATCCCGCCAGTAACACTGAAGCTTTCTTT. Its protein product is CASSDPASNTEAFF.

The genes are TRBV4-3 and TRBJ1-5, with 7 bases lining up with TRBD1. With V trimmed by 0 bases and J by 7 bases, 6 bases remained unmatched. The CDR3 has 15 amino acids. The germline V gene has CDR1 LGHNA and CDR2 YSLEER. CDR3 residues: CASSQEVGGSQPQHF. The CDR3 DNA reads TGCGCCAGCAGCCAAGAGGTAGGGGGCTCACAGCCCCAGCATTTT.

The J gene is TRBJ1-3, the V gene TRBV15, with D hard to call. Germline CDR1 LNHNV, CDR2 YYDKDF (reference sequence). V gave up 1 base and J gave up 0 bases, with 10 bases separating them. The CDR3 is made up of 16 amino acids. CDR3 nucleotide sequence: TGTGCCACCAGCAGAGGCGGGAGCCACTCTGGAAACACCATATATTTT. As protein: CATSRGGSHSGNTIYF.

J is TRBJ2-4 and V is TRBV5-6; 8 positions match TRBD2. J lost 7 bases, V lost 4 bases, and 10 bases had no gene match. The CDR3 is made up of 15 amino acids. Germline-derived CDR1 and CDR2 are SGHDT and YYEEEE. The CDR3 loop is CASSRGGGTRNIQYF. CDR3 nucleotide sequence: TGTGCCAGCAGCCGAGGTGGAGGGACTAGGAACATTCAGTACTTC.

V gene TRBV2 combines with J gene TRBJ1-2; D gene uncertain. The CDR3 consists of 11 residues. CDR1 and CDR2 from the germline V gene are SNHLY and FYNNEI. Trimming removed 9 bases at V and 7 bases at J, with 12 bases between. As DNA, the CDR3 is TGTGCCAGTAGAGCCCGGGGTGGCTACACCTTC. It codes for CASRARGGYTF.

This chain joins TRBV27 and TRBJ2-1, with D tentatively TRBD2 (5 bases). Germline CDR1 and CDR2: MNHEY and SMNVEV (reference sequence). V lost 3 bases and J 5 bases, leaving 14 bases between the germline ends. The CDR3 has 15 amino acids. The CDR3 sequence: CASSFLRGLNNEQFF. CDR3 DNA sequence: TGTGCCAGCAGTTTCCTTCGAGGGCTAAACAATGAGCAGTTCTTC.

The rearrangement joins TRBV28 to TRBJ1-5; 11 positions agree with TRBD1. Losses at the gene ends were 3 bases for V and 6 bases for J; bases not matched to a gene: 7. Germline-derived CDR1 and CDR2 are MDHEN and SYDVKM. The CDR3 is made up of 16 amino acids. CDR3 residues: CASSLPLGQGGQPQHF. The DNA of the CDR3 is TGTGCCAGCAGTTTGCCCCTGGGACAGGGGGGTCAGCCCCAGCATTTT.

DNA for the CDR3: TGTGCCACCAGTGATCCATCGGGGGGGGGCACAGATACGCAGTATTTT. As protein: CATSDPSGGGTDTQYF. The chain employs TRBV24-1 and TRBJ2-3, with 8 bases lining up with TRBD2. V gave up 3 bases and J gave up 1 base; unmatched junction bases: 5. This CDR3 is built from 16 residues. Germline V gene lookup returns CDR1 KGHDR and CDR2 SFDVKD.

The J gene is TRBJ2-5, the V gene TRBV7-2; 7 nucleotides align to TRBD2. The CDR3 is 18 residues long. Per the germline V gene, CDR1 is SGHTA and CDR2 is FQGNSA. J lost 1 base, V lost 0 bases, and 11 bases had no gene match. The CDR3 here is CASSLALRGGGAQETQYF. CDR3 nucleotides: TGTGCCAGCAGCTTAGCGCTAAGGGGCGGGGGAGCCCAAGAGACCCAGTACTTC.

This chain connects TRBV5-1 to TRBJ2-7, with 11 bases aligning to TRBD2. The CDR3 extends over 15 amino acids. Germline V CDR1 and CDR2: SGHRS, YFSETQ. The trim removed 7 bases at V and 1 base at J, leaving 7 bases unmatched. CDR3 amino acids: CASGPLAGGSYEQYF. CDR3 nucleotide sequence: TGCGCCAGCGGACCTCTAGCGGGAGGATCCTACGAGCAGTACTTC. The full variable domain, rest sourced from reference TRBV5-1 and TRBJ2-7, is KAGVTQTPRYLIKTRGQQVTLSCSPISGHRSVSWYQQTPGQGLQFLFEYFSETQRNKGNFPGRFSGRQFSNSRSEMNVSTLELGDSALYLCASGPLAGGSYEQYFGPGTRLTVT.

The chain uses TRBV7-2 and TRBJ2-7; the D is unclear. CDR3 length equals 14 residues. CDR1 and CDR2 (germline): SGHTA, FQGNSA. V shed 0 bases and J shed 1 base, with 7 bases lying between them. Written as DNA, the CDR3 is TGTGCCAGCAGCTTAGCGGGCTCTTCCTACGAGCAGTACTTC. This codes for CASSLAGSSYEQYF.

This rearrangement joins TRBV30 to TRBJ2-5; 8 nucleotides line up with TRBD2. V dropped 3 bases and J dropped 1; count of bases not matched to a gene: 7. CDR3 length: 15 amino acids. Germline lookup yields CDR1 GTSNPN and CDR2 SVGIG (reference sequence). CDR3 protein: CAWSLPSGGQETQYF. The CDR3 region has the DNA TGTGCCTGGAGCCTCCCCAGCGGGGGCCAAGAGACCCAGTACTTC.

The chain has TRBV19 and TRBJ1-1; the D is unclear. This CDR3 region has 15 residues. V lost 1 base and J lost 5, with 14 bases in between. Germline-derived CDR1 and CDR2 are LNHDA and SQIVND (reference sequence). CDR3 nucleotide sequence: TGTGCCAGTAGTATAGCCCAGGTGAGAAGTACTGAAGCTTTCTTT. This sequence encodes CASSIAQVRSTEAFF. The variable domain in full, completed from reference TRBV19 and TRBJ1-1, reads DGGITQSPKYLFRKEGQNVTLSCEQNLNHDAMYWYRQDPGQGLRLIYYSQIVNDFQKGDIAEGYSVSREKKESFPLTVTSAQKNPTAFYLCASSIAQVRSTEAFFGQGTRLTVV.

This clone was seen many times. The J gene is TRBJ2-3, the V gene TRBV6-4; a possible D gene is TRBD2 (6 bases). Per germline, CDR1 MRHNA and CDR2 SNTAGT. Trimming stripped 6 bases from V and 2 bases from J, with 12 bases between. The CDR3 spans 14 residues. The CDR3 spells CASSPGEATDTQYF. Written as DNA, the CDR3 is TGTGCCAGCAGCCCGGGGGAGGCCACAGATACGCAGTATTTT.

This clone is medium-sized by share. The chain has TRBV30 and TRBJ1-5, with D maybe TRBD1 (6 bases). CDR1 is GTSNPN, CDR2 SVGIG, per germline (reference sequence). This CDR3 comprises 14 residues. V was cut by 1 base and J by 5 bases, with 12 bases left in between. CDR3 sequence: CAWSDRGGYQPQHF. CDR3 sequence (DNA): TGTGCCTGGAGTGATCGAGGGGGATATCAGCCCCAGCATTTT.

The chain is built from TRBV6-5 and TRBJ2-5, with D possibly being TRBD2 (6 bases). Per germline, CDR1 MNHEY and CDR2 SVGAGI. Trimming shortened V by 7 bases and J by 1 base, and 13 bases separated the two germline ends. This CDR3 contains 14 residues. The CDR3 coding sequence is TGTGCCAGCATGAGGAGGGTATCCCAAGAGACCCAGTACTTC. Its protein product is CASMRRVSQETQYF.

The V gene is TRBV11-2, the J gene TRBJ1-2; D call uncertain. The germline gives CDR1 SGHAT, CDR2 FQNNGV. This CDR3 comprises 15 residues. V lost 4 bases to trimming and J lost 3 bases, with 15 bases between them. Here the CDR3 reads CASSSLRRGDYGYTF. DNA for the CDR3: TGTGCCAGCAGCTCTCTCCGGCGGGGTGACTATGGCTACACCTTC.